Detailed here is one T cell receptor beta chain. This entry belongs to a study of CD8 T cells in Susac syndrome. The RNA input was about 0.5 to 1 ug, and it was reverse transcribed with random hexamers. By means of immunoSEQ multiplex PCR, TCR beta CDR3 spanning 54 Vbeta and 13 Jbeta underwent amplification. TCRdb redid the calling of the immunoSEQ multiplex PCR reads with MiXCR, one entry per CDR3 protein. The table records some 120,000 distinct CDR3 sequences, about 94% of them present only once. With 6 bases removed from V and 7 bases from J, the gap between germline ends came to 10 bases. Germline loops: CDR1 GTSNPN, CDR2 SVGIG (reference sequence). CDR3 size: 12 residues.

Sequencing was carried out using CD4+ T cells from PBMCs. This clonotype was sampled from a human donor in good health. The rearrangement joins TRBV30 to TRBJ2-6, with no clear D. In DNA form, the CDR3 reads TGTGCCTGCCCGCTAAGAGCCAACGTCCTGACTTTC. Translated: CACPLRANVLTF.